One and the same sample provided the 18 T cell receptor beta chains below, sequenced in a study of T cells in Graves' hyperthyroidism and ophthalmopathy. Researchers took RNA transcripts and amplified the TCR beta CDR3 regions from them. First-round RT-PCR targeting the TCR CDR3 was performed with the HTBI primer set. Using its own MiXCR run on the multiplex PCR reads, TCRdb lists one record per CDR3 protein. The sample carries approximately 430,000 distinct CDR3 sequences, about 14% recorded once. Specimen: blood. These receptors all come from a man between 18 and 35 years old with Graves' ophthalmopathy.

The chain has TRBV6-1 and TRBJ2-2, with D perhaps TRBD1 (6 bases). CDR3 length: 14 amino acids. In germline, CDR1 is MNHNS, CDR2 SASEGT. V was shortened by 6 bases and J by 4 bases, with 12 bases between the two germline ends. The CDR3 bases are TGTGCCAGCAGATTTGACAGGTTCACCGGGGAGCTGTTTTTT. Amino acid sequence: CASRFDRFTGELFF.

Points on this clonotype: With a much larger clone just one base away, this may be a read error. This rearrangement joins TRBV10-1 to TRBJ2-5; D gene uncertain. The CDR3 runs to 13 residues. With 6 bases removed from V and 5 bases from J, the gap between germline ends came to 13 bases. The V gene's germline CDR1 is WNHNN and CDR2 SYGVQD (reference sequence). The CDR3 spells CASRDLEMETQYF. The CDR3, as DNA: TGCGCCAGCAGGGATCTGGAGATGGAGACCCAGTACTTC.

This clonotype was counted only a few times. CDR3 amino acids: CASSYPFRDNEQFF. The CDR3 nucleotides are TGTGCCAGCAGTTACCCGTTTAGGGACAATGAGCAGTTCTTC. This chain uses TRBV6-2 or TRBV6-3 with TRBJ2-1; D unresolved. V was pared by 2 bases and J by 5 bases, with 10 bases between. Per the germline V gene, CDR1 is MNHEY and CDR2 is SVGEGT. This CDR3 contains 14 residues.

This clonotype was seen once. This sequence joins TRBV7-8 and TRBJ2-2; TRBD1 agrees at 10 bases. Germline V gene data show CDR1 as SGHVS and CDR2 as FQNEAQ. After removal of 5 bases from V and 4 bases from J, the junction contained 7 bases not matched to a gene. This CDR3 contains 16 residues. CDR3 in DNA: TGTGCCAGCAGCCCTCGGACAGGGGGTGCCACCGGGGAGCTGTTTTTT. Its translation: CASSPRTGGATGELFF.

In this sample, this clonotype turned up a few times. This sequence joins TRBV20-1 and TRBJ2-2; D might be TRBD1 (5 bases). Trimming stripped 0 bases from V and 4 bases from J, with 12 bases between. The CDR3 covers 15 residues. Germline V CDR1 and CDR2: DFQATT, SNEGSKA (reference sequence). The CDR3: CSAREQELLTGELFF. The CDR3 DNA sequence: TGCAGTGCTAGAGAACAGGAGCTCCTCACCGGGGAGCTGTTTTTT.

This clonotype was detected many times. The chain couples TRBV7-9 to TRBJ1-2; D uncertain. CDR1 and CDR2 from the germline V gene are SEHNR and FQNEAQ (reference sequence). The CDR3 runs 12 residues. Deletions cut 5 bases from V and 4 bases from J, with 8 bases between. This CDR3 is CASSLPFYGYTF. Here the CDR3 DNA reads TGTGCCAGCAGCCTCCCCTTCTATGGCTACACCTTC.

This clonotype was detected many times. The genes are TRBV27 and TRBJ2-1; a possible D gene is TRBD2 (6 bases). The germline CDR1 and CDR2 sequences are MNHEY and SMNVEV (reference sequence). Trimming removed 8 bases at V and 5 bases at J, with 22 bases between. This CDR3 region has 16 residues. The CDR3 DNA reads TGTGCCAGCTCCCTCAAGCTCGGACTAACTAACAATGAGCAGTTCTTC. This encodes CASSLKLGLTNNEQFF.

The chain carries TRBV9 and TRBJ2-1, with 10 bases that match TRBD1. The CDR3 length is 16 residues. The ends lost 3 bases at V and 3 bases at J; junction bases unmatched: 6. Germline values: CDR1 SGDLS, CDR2 YYNGEE. DNA of the CDR3: TGTGCCAGCAGCGACCGGGACAGGGGAAACTACAATGAGCAGTTCTTC. It encodes CASSDRDRGNYNEQFF.

V gene TRBV24-1 combines with J gene TRBJ2-3; D is ambiguous. Germline CDR1 is KGHDR and CDR2 is SFDVKD. Trimming took 4 bases from V and 3 from J, leaving 7 bases between them. The CDR3 totals 13 residues. The CDR3 here is CATSDGGTDTQYF. CDR3 nucleotide sequence: TGTGCCACCAGTGACGGTGGGACAGATACGCAGTATTTT.

This clonotype has just a few counts. The rearrangement uses TRBV12-3 or TRBV12-4 and TRBJ2-7; the D gene is possibly TRBD2 (6 bases). The CDR3 is 16 residues long. Trimming took off 6 bases at V and 2 bases at J, with 20 bases between the two ends. CDR3: CASSGGRTSRPYEQYF. The CDR3 nucleotides are TGTGCCAGCAGCGGGGGAAGGACATCACGACCCTACGAGCAGTACTTC.

This clonotype was seen ten or more times. The CDR3 reads CASSLDPGEQYF. The CDR3 nucleotides read TGTGCCAGCAGCTTAGATCCCGGCGAGCAGTACTTC. This rearrangement joins TRBV11-2 to TRBJ2-7; D is unclear. Deletions cut 0 bases from V and 6 bases from J, with 6 bases between. The V gene's germline CDR1 is SGHAT and CDR2 FQNNGV. The CDR3 covers 12 residues.

The J gene is TRBJ2-7, the V gene TRBV19; no clear D. The CDR3 runs to 14 residues. CDR1 and CDR2 from the germline V gene are LNHDA and SQIVND (reference sequence). The V gene lost 4 bases and the J gene lost 0 bases, with 10 bases spanning the gap. The CDR3 DNA is TGTGCCAGTAGTAACCCACGGATCTCCTACGAGCAGTACTTC. Amino acids: CASSNPRISYEQYF.

This clonotype has a count of ten or more. CDR3 sequence (DNA): TGTGCCTGGAAAGGGGGGGCTTACGAGCAGTACTTC. Amino acids: CAWKGGAYEQYF. This chain joins TRBV30 and TRBJ2-7, with D possibly being TRBD2 (7 bases). This CDR3 contains 12 residues. In germline, CDR1 is GTSNPN, CDR2 SVGIG (reference sequence). Trimming removed 4 bases from V and 4 bases from J, with 11 bases in between.

This clonotype was found a few times. The chain employs TRBV25-1 and TRBJ1-2; D remains ambiguous. Trimming took 2 bases from V and 4 from J, leaving 8 bases between them. This CDR3 contains 13 residues. Germline CDR1 MGHDK, CDR2 SYGVNS. CDR3 sequence (DNA): TGTGCCAGCAGTGAAGACCGCTCCTATGGCTACACCTTC. Translated, it gives CASSEDRSYGYTF.

In this sample, this clonotype turned up many times. The chain joins TRBV11-2 to TRBJ1-1, with D possibly TRBD1 on 6 matching bases. CDR1 SGHAT and CDR2 FQNNGV come from the germline V gene. The CDR3 sequence is 18 residues long. Trimming took 0 bases from V and 3 from J, leaving 20 bases between them. CDR3 sequence: CASSLDPIYRDLHTEAFF. The CDR3 nucleotides read TGTGCCAGCAGCTTAGATCCTATATACAGGGACTTACACACTGAAGCTTTCTTT. The full variable domain, rest sourced from reference TRBV11-2 and TRBJ1-1, is EAGVAQSPRYKIIEKRQSVAFWCNPISGHATLYWYQQILGQGPKLLIQFQNNGVVDDSQLPKDRFSAERLKGVDSTLKIQPAKLEDSAVYLCASSLDPIYRDLHTEAFFGQGTRLTVV.

At least ten counts were recorded for this clonotype. The chain links TRBV6-1 to TRBJ2-2; D gene uncertain. With 2 bases removed from V and 0 bases from J, the gap between germline ends came to 10 bases. The CDR3 spans 16 residues. Looked up from germline, CDR1 is MNHNS and CDR2 is SASEGT. CDR3 sequence reads: CASSEMIGANTGELFF. CDR3 in DNA: TGTGCCAGCAGTGAAATGATAGGCGCGAACACCGGGGAGCTGTTTTTT.

The chain links TRBV7-9 to TRBJ1-4, with TRBD1 matching 8 bases. The germline V gene encodes CDR1 SEHNR and CDR2 FQNEAQ (reference sequence). The CDR3 is 14 amino acids. V was pared by 6 bases and J by 5 bases, with 5 bases of the junction left unmatched. The CDR3 spells CASRMTGENEKLFF. The CDR3 DNA is TGTGCCAGCAGGATGACAGGGGAGAATGAAAAACTGTTTTTT.

This clonotype was seen many times. The chain has TRBV11-3 and TRBJ2-1; D not resolved. Germline-derived CDR1 and CDR2 are SGHNT and YENEEA. The CDR3 loop spans 14 amino acids. The germline V and J ends were trimmed by 4 bases and 3 bases, with 10 bases remaining between them. CDR3 sequence (DNA): TGTGCCAGCAGCTGCCCGGATAACTACAATGAGCAGTTCTTC. Protein product: CASSCPDNYNEQFF.